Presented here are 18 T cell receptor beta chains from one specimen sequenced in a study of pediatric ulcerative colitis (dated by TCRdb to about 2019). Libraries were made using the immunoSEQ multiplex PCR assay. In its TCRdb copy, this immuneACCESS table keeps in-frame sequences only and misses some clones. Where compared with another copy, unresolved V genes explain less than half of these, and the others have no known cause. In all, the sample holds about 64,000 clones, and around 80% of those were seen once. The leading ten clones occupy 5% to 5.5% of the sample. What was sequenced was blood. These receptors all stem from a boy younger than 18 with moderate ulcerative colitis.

The CDR3 reads CATSRDRTGGNIQYF. The CDR3 nucleotides are TGTGCCACCAGCAGAGATCGAACAGGTGGCAACATTCAGTACTTC. This chain uses TRBV15 with TRBJ2-4, with a possible D match to TRBD1 (5 bases). Germline V CDR1 and CDR2: LNHNV, YYDKDF (reference sequence). Trimming cost V 0 bases and J 7 bases, with 13 bases left between them. The CDR3 runs to 15 residues. Filled out from reference TRBV15 and TRBJ2-4, the complete variable domain reads DAMVIQNPRYQVTQFGKPVTLSCSQTLNHNVMYWYQQKSSQAPKLLFHYYDKDFNNEADTPDNFQSRRPNTSFCFLDIRSPGLGDTAMYLCATSRDRTGGNIQYFGAGTRLSVL.

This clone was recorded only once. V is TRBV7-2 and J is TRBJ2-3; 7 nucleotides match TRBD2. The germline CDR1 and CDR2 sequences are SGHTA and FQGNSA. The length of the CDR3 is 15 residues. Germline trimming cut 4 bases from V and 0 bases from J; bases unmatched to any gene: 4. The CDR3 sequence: CASSSLAASTDTQYF. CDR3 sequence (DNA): TGTGCCAGCAGCTCCCTAGCGGCTAGCACAGATACGCAGTATTTT.

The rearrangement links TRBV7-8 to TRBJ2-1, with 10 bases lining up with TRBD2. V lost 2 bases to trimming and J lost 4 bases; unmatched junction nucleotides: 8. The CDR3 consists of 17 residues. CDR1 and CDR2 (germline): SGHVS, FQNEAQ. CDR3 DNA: TGTGCCAGCAGCTTATTTAGCGGGGGGACCACATACAATGAGCAGTTCTTC. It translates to CASSLFSGGTTYNEQFF.

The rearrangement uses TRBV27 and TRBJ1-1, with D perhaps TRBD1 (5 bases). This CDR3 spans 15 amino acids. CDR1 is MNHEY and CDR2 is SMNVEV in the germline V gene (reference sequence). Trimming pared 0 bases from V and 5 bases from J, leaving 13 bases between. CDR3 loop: CASSLSTPGRTEAFF. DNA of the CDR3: TGTGCCAGCAGTTTATCGACCCCAGGGAGGACTGAAGCTTTCTTT.

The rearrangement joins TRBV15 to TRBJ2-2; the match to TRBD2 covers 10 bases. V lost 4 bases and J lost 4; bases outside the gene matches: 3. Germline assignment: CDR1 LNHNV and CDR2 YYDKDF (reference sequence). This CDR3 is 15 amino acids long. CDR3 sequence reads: CATSTSGSVTGELFF. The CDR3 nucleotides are TGTGCCACCAGCACTAGCGGGAGCGTCACCGGGGAGCTGTTTTTT.

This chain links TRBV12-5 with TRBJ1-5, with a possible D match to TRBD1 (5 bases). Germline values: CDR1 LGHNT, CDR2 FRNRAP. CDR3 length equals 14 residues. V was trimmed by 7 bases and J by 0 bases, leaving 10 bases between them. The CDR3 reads CASAPQGSNQPQHF. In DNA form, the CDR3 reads TGTGCTAGTGCCCCCCAGGGTAGCAATCAGCCCCAGCATTTT.

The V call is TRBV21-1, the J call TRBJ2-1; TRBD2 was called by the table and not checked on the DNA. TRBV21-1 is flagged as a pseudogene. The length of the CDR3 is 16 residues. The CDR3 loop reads CASSKARAGKGNEQFF. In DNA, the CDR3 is TGTGCCAGCAGCAAAGCGCGGGCAGGAAAGGGCAATGAGCAGTTCTTC.

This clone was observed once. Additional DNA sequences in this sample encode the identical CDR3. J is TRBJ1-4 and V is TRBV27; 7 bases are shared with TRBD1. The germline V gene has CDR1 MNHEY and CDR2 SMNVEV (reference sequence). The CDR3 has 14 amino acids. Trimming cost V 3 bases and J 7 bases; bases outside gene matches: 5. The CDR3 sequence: CASSLQGVGEKLFF. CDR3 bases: TGTGCCAGCAGTTTGCAGGGGGTAGGTGAAAAACTGTTTTTT.

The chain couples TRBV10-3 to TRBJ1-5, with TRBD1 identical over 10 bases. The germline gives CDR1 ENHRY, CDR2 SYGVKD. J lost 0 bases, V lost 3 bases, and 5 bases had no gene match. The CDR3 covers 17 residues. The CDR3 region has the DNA TGTGCCATCAGTGAACGACAGGGGGCAAGTAGCAATCAGCCCCAGCATTTT. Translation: CAISERQGASSNQPQHF.

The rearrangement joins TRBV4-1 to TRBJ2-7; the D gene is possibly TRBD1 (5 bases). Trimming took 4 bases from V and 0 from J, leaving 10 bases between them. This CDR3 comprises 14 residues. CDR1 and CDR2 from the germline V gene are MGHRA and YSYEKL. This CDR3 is CASSPTETSYEQYF. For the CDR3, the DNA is TGCGCCAGCAGCCCGACAGAGACCTCCTACGAGCAGTACTTC.

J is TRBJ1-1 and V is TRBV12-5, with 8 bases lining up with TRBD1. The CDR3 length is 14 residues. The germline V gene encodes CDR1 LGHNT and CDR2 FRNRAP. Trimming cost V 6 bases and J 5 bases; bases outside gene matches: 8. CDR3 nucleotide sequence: TGTGCTAGTGGGCCCCCCTACAGGGGGACTGAAGCTTTCTTT. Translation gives CASGPPYRGTEAFF.

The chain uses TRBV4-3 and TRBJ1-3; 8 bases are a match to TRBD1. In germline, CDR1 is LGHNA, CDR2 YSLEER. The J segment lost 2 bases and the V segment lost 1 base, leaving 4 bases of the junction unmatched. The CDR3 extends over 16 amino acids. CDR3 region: CASSQAWTGPGNTIYF. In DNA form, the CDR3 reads TGCGCCAGCAGCCAAGCCTGGACAGGGCCTGGAAACACCATATATTTT.

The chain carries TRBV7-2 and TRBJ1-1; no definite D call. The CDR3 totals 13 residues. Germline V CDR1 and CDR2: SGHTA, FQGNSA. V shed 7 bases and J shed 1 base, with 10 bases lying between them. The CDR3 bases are TGTGCCAGCACAAGGTCAGCGAACACTGAAGCTTTCTTT. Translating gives CASTRSANTEAFF.

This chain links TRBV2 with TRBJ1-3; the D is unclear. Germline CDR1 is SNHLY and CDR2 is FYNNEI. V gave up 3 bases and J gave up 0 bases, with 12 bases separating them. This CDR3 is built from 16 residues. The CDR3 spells CASSEIGRRSGNTIYF. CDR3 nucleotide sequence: TGTGCCAGCAGTGAGATAGGCAGACGCTCTGGAAACACCATATATTTT.

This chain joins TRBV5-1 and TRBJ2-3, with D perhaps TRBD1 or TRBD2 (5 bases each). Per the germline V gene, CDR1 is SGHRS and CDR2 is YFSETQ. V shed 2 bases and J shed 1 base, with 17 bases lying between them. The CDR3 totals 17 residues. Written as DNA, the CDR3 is TGCGCCAGCAGCTTAAGAATGGGACCAGGCCGCACAGATACGCAGTATTTT. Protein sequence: CASSLRMGPGRTDTQYF.

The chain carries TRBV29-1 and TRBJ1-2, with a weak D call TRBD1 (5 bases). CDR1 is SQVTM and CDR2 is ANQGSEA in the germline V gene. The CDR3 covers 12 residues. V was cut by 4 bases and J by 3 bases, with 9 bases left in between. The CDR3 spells CSVADSHYGYTF. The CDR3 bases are TGCAGCGTTGCCGACAGTCACTATGGCTACACCTTC.

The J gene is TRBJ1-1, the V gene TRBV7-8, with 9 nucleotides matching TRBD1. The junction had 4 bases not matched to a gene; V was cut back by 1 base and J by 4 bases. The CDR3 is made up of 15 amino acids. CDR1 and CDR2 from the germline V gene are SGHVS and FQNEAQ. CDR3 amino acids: CASSLGTGVSTEAFF. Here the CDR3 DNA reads TGTGCCAGCAGCTTAGGGACAGGGGTTTCCACTGAAGCTTTCTTT.

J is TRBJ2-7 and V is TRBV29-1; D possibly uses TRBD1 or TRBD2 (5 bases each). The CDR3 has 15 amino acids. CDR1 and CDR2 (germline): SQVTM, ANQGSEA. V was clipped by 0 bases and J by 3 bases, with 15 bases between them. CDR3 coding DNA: TGCAGCGTTGAAGAGAGAGGGGCCGCACTCTACGAGCAGTACTTC. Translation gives CSVEERGAALYEQYF.